This T cell receptor beta chain was captured in a study of vaccination and CD4 T cells after COVID-19. The Oncomine TCR Beta short-read assay was what sequenced the DNA obtained from cultured CD4+ T cells. TCRdb re-called the PCR reads through MiXCR, storing one row per CDR3 protein. The sample records roughly 7,000 distinct CDR3 sequences, about half being singletons. CDR3 length: 14 residues. Germline values: CDR1 SEHNR, CDR2 FQNEAQ (reference sequence). With 4 bases removed from V and 2 bases from J, the gap between germline ends came to 11 bases. Sample treatment: approximately 9-day PBMC culture with coronavirus spike peptide pools or control peptides (ViraFEST assay). One should note that the unexposed donor's CD4+ T cells were collected before the COVID-19 pandemic (2011-2018). Peptide pools at approximately 10 ug/ml stimulated 2 million or so PBMCs per well with 9.5 to 10 IU/ml IL-2. With regard to this clonotype: What it binds is unknown.

The sequence was obtained from a human donor in good health. Sequenced material: CD4+ T cells from blood, cultured in vitro. The gene calls are TRBV7-9 and TRBJ2-5, with a weak D call TRBD1 (6 bases). The CDR3 here is CASSSTGYQETQYF. CDR3 in DNA: TGTGCCAGCAGCTCCACAGGGTATCAAGAGACCCAGTACTTC. Full variable domain (outside the CDR3, taken from reference TRBV7-9 and TRBJ2-5): DTGVSQNPRHKITKRGQNVTFRCDPISEHNRLYWYRQTLGQGPEFLTYFQNEAQLEKSRLLSDRFSAERPKGSFSTLEIQRTEQGDSAMYLCASSSTGYQETQYFGPGTRLLVL.